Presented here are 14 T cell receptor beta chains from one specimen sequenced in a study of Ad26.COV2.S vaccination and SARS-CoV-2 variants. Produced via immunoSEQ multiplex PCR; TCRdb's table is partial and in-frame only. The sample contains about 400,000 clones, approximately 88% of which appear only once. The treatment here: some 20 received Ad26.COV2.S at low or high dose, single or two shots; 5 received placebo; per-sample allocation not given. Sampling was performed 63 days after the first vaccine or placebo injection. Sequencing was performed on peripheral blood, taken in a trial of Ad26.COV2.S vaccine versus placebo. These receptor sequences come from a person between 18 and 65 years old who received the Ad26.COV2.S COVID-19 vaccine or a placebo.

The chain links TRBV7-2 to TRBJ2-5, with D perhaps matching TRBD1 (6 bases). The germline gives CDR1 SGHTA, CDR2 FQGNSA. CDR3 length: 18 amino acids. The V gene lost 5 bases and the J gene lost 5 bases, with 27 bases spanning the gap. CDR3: CASSPLSARRGSKETQYF. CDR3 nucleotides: TGTGCCAGCAGCCCCCTTTCGGCCCGTAGGGGGAGTAAGGAGACCCAGTACTTC.

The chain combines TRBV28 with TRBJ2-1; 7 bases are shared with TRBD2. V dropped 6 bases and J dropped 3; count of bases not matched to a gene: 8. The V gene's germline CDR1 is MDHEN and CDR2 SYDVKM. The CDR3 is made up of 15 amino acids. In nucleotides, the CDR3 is TGTGCCAGCAGCGACCGGACTAGGCACTACAATGAGCAGTTCTTC. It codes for CASSDRTRHYNEQFF.

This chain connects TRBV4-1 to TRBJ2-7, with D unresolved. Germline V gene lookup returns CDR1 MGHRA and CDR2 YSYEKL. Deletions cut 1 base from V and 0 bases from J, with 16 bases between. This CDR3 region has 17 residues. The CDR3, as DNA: TGCGCCAGCAGCCAAGGAAAGGCAGGCCTAAGCTCCTACGAGCAGTACTTC. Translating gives CASSQGKAGLSSYEQYF.

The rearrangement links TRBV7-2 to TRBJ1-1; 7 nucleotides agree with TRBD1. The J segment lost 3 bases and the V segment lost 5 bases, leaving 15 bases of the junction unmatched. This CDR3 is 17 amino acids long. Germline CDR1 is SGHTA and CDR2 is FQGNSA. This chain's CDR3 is CASSPIGLGGGYTEAFF. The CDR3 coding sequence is TGTGCCAGCAGCCCAATCGGACTGGGAGGGGGCTACACTGAAGCTTTCTTT.

The CDR3 DNA is TGCGCCAGCAGCCAGAGCACAGGGGGCCAAGGAAACACCATATATTTT. This translates into CASSQSTGGQGNTIYF. The gene calls are TRBV4-3 and TRBJ1-3; 9 bases fit TRBD1. Trimming took 3 bases from V and 4 from J; bases not matched to a gene: 7. Germline loops: CDR1 LGHNA, CDR2 YSLEER. The CDR3 consists of 16 residues.

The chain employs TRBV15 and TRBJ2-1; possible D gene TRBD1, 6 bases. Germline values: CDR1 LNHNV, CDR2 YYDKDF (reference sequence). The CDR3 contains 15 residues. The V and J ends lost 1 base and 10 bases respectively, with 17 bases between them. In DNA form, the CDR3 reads TGTGCCACCAGCAGAGGCGACAGGCTTCAATGGGAGCAGTTCTTC. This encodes CATSRGDRLQWEQFF.

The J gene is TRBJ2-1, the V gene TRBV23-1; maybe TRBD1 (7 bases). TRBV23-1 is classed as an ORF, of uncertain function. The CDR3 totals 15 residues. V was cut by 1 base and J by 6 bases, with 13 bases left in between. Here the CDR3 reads CASSQWGDSLNEQFF. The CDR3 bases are TGCGCCAGCAGTCAATGGGGGGACAGCCTCAATGAGCAGTTCTTC.

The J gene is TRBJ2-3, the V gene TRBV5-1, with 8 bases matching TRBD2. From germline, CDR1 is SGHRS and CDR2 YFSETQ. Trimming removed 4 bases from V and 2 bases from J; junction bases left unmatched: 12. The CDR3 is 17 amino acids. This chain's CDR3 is CASSPAGTRGSTDTQYF. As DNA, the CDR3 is TGCGCCAGCAGCCCGGCCGGGACTAGAGGCTCCACAGATACGCAGTATTTT. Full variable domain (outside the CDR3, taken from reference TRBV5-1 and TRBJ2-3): KAGVTQTPRYLIKTRGQQVTLSCSPISGHRSVSWYQQTPGQGLQFLFEYFSETQRNKGNFPGRFSGRQFSNSRSEMNVSTLELGDSALYLCASSPAGTRGSTDTQYFGPGTRLTVL.

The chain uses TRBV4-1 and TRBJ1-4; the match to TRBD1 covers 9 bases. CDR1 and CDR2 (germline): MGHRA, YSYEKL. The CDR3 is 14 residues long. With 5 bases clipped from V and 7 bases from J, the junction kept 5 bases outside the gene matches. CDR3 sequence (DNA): TGCGCCAGCAGCGAGGGACAGGGAGTTGAAAAACTGTTTTTT. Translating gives CASSEGQGVEKLFF.

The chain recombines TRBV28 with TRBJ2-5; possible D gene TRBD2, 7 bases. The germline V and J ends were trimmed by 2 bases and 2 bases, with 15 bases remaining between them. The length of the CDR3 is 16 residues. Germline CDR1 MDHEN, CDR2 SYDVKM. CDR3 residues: CASSLRGGRKQETQYF. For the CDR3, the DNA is TGTGCCAGCAGTTTAAGGGGGGGGAGGAAGCAAGAGACCCAGTACTTC.

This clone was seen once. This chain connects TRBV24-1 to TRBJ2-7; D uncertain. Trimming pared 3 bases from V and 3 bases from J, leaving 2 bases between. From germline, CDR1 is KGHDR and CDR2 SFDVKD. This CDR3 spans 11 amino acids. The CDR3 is CATSDLYEQYF. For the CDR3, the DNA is TGTGCCACCAGTGATCTCTACGAGCAGTACTTC.

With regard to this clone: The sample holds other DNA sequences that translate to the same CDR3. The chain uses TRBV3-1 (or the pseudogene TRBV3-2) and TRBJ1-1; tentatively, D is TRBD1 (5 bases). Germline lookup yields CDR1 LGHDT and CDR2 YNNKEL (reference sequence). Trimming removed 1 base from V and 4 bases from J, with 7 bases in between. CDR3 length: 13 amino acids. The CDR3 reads CASSQVRGTEAFF. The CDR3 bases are TGTGCCAGCAGCCAAGTTAGGGGCACTGAAGCTTTCTTT.

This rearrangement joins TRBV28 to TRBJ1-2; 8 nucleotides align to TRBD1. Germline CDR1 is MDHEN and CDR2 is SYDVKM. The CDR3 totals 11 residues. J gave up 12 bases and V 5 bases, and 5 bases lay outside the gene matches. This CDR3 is CASSPQGGNTF. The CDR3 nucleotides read TGTGCCAGCAGTCCACAGGGGGGTAACACCTTC.

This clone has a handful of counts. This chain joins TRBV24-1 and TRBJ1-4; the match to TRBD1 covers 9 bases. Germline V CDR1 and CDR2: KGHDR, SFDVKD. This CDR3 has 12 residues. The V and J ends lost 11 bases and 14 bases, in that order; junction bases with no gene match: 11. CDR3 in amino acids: CAIPDRGSCLFF. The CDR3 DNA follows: TGTGCCATCCCGGACAGGGGATCCTGCCTGTTTTTT.